This TCR beta chain was found in a study of CD8 T cells in Susac syndrome. An amount of RNA that ranged from roughly 0.5 to 1 ug was reverse transcribed with random hexamers. MiXCR, applied by TCRdb to the immunoSEQ multiplex PCR reads, yields one record per CDR3 protein. The table includes roughly 200,000 distinct CDR3 sequences, 93% detected once. Sequencing was performed on CD4+ T cells from PBMCs. This receptor was taken from a human donor in good health.

CDR3 sequence (DNA): TGTGCCAGCAGCTTTGGGGAGACAGGGGCCGGGCAGCCCCAGCATTTT. Residues: CASSFGETGAGQPQHF. The V call is TRBV2, the J call TRBJ1-5; 8 positions agree with TRBD1. With V trimmed by 6 bases and J by 7 bases, 14 bases remained unmatched. The CDR3 loop spans 16 amino acids. The germline V gene encodes CDR1 SNHLY and CDR2 FYNNEI.